One sample yielded the 25 T cell receptor beta chains listed below, sequenced in a study of T cell responses to AZD1222 COVID-19 vaccine. Here immunoSEQ multiplex PCR was the method, and the copy in TCRdb shows in-frame clones only, minus some. The sample contains more than 100,000 clones, about 90% of which appear only once. This material consisted of peripheral blood, taken on day 0 of AZD1222 vaccination. The receptors were gathered from an adult in good health.

The J gene is TRBJ2-3, the V gene TRBV5-1; TRBD1 aligns across 9 bases. There are 15 residues in the CDR3. Trimming at V came to 0 bases and at J to 6 bases, leaving 5 bases not matched to a gene. From germline, CDR1 is SGHRS and CDR2 YFSETQ. CDR3 nucleotides: TGCGCCAGCAGCTTGGCGGGACAGGGATGGGATACGCAGTATTTT. Translating it yields CASSLAGQGWDTQYF.

The chain couples TRBV20-1 to TRBJ2-5; D is unresolved. Trimming removed 3 bases from V and 3 bases from J, with 5 bases in between. Germline V CDR1 and CDR2: DFQATT, SNEGSKA (reference sequence). The CDR3 sequence is 11 residues long. The CDR3: CSARSEETQYF. Written as DNA, the CDR3 is TGCAGTGCTAGGTCGGAAGAGACCCAGTACTTC.

Here the CDR3 DNA reads TGTGCCAGCAGCATAGGGACAGGGTTGGGCTATGGCTACACCTTC. It yields the protein CASSIGTGLGYGYTF. The chain is built from TRBV7-9 and TRBJ1-2; TRBD1 matches at 9 bases. This CDR3 has 15 amino acids. Trimming at V came to 5 bases and at J to 4 bases, leaving 8 bases not matched to a gene. Germline V gives CDR1 SEHNR, CDR2 FQNEAQ (reference sequence).

The chain couples TRBV3-1 (or the pseudogene TRBV3-2) to TRBJ1-1, with a tentative D call TRBD1 (6 bases). CDR3 length: 14 residues. Germline V gene data show CDR1 as LGHDT and CDR2 as YNNKEL (reference sequence). Trimming pared 4 bases from V and 0 bases from J, leaving 9 bases between. CDR3 residues: CASSPGTLNTEAFF. For the CDR3, the DNA is TGTGCCAGCAGCCCCGGGACACTGAACACTGAAGCTTTCTTT.

V is TRBV11-2 and J is TRBJ2-7; TRBD2 might be the D (6 bases). With 5 bases removed from V and 0 bases from J, the gap between germline ends came to 26 bases. CDR3 length: 19 residues. From germline, CDR1 is SGHAT and CDR2 FQNNGV. The CDR3 DNA sequence: TGTGCCAGCAGCAAAGACCAGCGGGCCCAAAGGCTATACTCCTACGAGCAGTACTTC. Translating it yields CASSKDQRAQRLYSYEQYF.

The gene calls are TRBV29-1 and TRBJ1-1; D perhaps matches TRBD1 (5 bases). The CDR3 is made up of 15 amino acids. Trimming pared 5 bases from V and 1 base from J, leaving 17 bases between. Per germline, CDR1 SQVTM and CDR2 ANQGSEA. The chain's CDR3 is CSVTLRAGPNTEAFF. The CDR3, as DNA: TGCAGCGTTACACTAAGGGCAGGGCCGAACACTGAAGCTTTCTTT.

J is TRBJ1-6 and V is TRBV7-9; the D gene is possibly TRBD1 (5 bases). This CDR3 is 18 amino acids long. Germline V gene data show CDR1 as SEHNR and CDR2 as FQNEAQ (reference sequence). Trimming stripped 1 base from V and 10 bases from J, with 23 bases between. CDR3 sequence reads: CASSLDWDLRSAASPLHF. The CDR3 DNA follows: TGTGCCAGCAGCTTAGATTGGGACCTAAGGTCGGCGGCGTCACCCCTCCACTTT.

The chain has TRBV2 and TRBJ2-5; 15 bases are a match to TRBD2. The CDR3 consists of 17 residues. The V segment lost 4 bases and the J segment 1 base; nucleotides outside the gene matches: 4. CDR1 SNHLY and CDR2 FYNNEI come from the germline V gene. CDR3 bases: TGTGCCAGCAGTGTGGGGACTAGCGGGGGGATCCAAGAGACCCAGTACTTC. It is translated as CASSVGTSGGIQETQYF.

The chain carries TRBV6-6 and TRBJ2-6; no firm D call. CDR1 and CDR2 from the germline V gene are MNHNY and SVGAGI (reference sequence). V was trimmed by 5 bases and J by 2 bases, leaving 16 bases between them. This CDR3 region has 17 residues. CDR3 amino acids: CASSPVTTAAGANVLTF. The CDR3 nucleotides are TGTGCCAGCAGTCCCGTTACCACGGCGGCTGGGGCCAACGTCCTGACTTTC.

V usage is TRBV28 and J usage is TRBJ1-1; D is possibly TRBD1 (5 bases). The CDR3 runs 12 residues. Trimming pared 7 bases from V and 6 bases from J, leaving 12 bases between. Germline values: CDR1 MDHEN, CDR2 SYDVKM. The CDR3 spells CASKMGGAEAFF. CDR3 in DNA: TGTGCCAGCAAAATGGGGGGGGCTGAAGCTTTCTTT.

This clone was seen a handful of times. The DNA for the CDR3 is TGTGCCAGCAGTTACGAGGTGGACACTGAAGCTTTCTTT. Amino acid sequence: CASSYEVDTEAFF. The chain is built from TRBV6-5 and TRBJ1-1; D is unclear. Germline CDR1 reads MNHEY; CDR2 reads SVGAGI. The ends were cut back, 2 bases at V and 3 bases at J, with 7 bases in the middle. The CDR3 is made up of 13 amino acids.

This chain connects TRBV29-1 to TRBJ2-3, with D uncertain. V was shortened by 7 bases and J by 0 bases, with 11 bases between the two germline ends. The CDR3 length is 13 residues. CDR1 and CDR2 (germline): SQVTM, ANQGSEA. The CDR3 DNA reads TGCAGCGCCCCACGGCTCAGCACAGATACGCAGTATTTT. This encodes CSAPRLSTDTQYF.

This clone was found once. This chain links TRBV5-1 with TRBJ1-1; 7 bases match TRBD1. Germline V gene sequence: CDR1 SGHRS, CDR2 YFSETQ. The ends lost 2 bases at V and 2 bases at J; junction bases unmatched: 3. The CDR3 runs to 14 residues. The CDR3 here is CASSFDRVNTEAFF. The DNA of the CDR3 is TGCGCCAGCAGCTTCGACAGGGTCAACACTGAAGCTTTCTTT.

This sequence joins TRBV19 and TRBJ2-2; D possibly corresponds to TRBD1 (6 bases). Trimming left V 7 bases short and J 0 bases short, with 9 bases between. Germline CDR1 LNHDA, CDR2 SQIVND (reference sequence). The CDR3 covers 14 residues. The chain's CDR3 is CASNRQANTGELFF. The CDR3, as DNA: TGTGCCAGTAACCGACAGGCGAACACCGGGGAGCTGTTTTTT.

This rearrangement joins TRBV6-5 to TRBJ1-5, with D possibly TRBD1 on 6 matching bases. V lost 5 bases, J lost 7 bases, and 12 bases lay in between. This CDR3 comprises 13 residues. Germline CDR1 is MNHEY and CDR2 is SVGAGI. The CDR3 bases are TGTGCCAGCAGTCTAGGGGGGGGGCAGCCCCAGCATTTT. It encodes CASSLGGGQPQHF.

CDR3 sequence (DNA): TGTGCCAGCAGCCAAGATCCGGGGCTCACAGATACGCAGTATTTT. Its translation: CASSQDPGLTDTQYF. V gene TRBV14 combines with J gene TRBJ2-3; either TRBD1 or TRBD2 may supply D (5 bases each). CDR1 is SGHDN, CDR2 FVKESK, per germline. V dropped 0 bases and J dropped 2 bases, with 9 bases sitting between them. CDR3 length equals 15 residues.

The table lists this clone with a count of one. This chain joins TRBV15 and TRBJ2-3, with 7 nucleotides matching TRBD2. Germline values: CDR1 LNHNV, CDR2 YYDKDF (reference sequence). The CDR3 has 17 amino acids. V trimming: 1 base; J trimming: 1 base; junction bases outside the gene matches: 8. The CDR3 DNA reads TGTGCCACCAGCAGAGTTCGAGGAGCGGGGCGCACAGATACGCAGTATTTT. As protein: CATSRVRGAGRTDTQYF.

This chain uses TRBV30 with TRBJ2-7; D tentatively reads TRBD1 or TRBD2 (5 bases each). CDR1 is GTSNPN, CDR2 SVGIG, per germline (reference sequence). This CDR3 spans 12 amino acids. Trimming stripped 7 bases from V and 2 bases from J, with 12 bases between. In DNA form, the CDR3 reads TGTGCCTATCGGACGGGGCCCTACGAGCAGTACTTC. This codes for CAYRTGPYEQYF.

The genes are TRBV7-3 and TRBJ2-7, with 16 bases that match TRBD2. The CDR3 has 19 amino acids. The germline V gene has CDR1 SGHTA and CDR2 FQGTGA. The J segment lost 3 bases and the V segment lost 5 bases, leaving 13 bases of the junction unmatched. DNA for the CDR3: TGTGCCAGCAGCCCTACCCCGGGACTAGCGGGAGGGGATCGCTACGAGCAGTACTTC. Residues: CASSPTPGLAGGDRYEQYF.

The chain links TRBV3-1 (or the pseudogene TRBV3-2) to TRBJ1-2, with TRBD1 matching 9 bases. The length of the CDR3 is 15 residues. The ends lost 9 bases at V and 2 bases at J; junction bases unmatched: 10. From germline, CDR1 is LGHDT and CDR2 YNNKEL (reference sequence). The CDR3 reads CASKDSGTGNYGYTF. CDR3 sequence (DNA): TGTGCCAGTAAAGATAGTGGGACAGGGAACTATGGCTACACCTTC.

The chain links TRBV27 to TRBJ1-2, with 9 positions matching TRBD1. V lost 2 bases, J lost 7 bases, and 11 bases stayed unmatched. The germline CDR1 and CDR2 sequences are MNHEY and SMNVEV (reference sequence). There are 16 residues in the CDR3. The CDR3 reads CASSLRVGDRAAGYTF. The CDR3 bases are TGTGCCAGCAGTTTAAGGGTTGGGGACAGGGCGGCTGGCTACACCTTC.

This clone was counted a single time. The chain uses TRBV19 and TRBJ1-6; D gene uncertain. Germline CDR1 LNHDA, CDR2 SQIVND (reference sequence). The CDR3 sequence is 14 residues long. The V end was cut by 7 bases, the J end by 4 bases, with 11 bases between. Written as DNA, the CDR3 is TGTGCCAGTACCCGCGGACCATATAATTCACCCCTCCACTTT. It is translated as CASTRGPYNSPLHF. The full variable domain, with the rest looked up from reference TRBV19 and TRBJ1-6, is DGGITQSPKYLFRKEGQNVTLSCEQNLNHDAMYWYRQDPGQGLRLIYYSQIVNDFQKGDIAEGYSVSREKKESFPLTVTSAQKNPTAFYLCASTRGPYNSPLHFGNGTRLTVT.

In its sample, this clone was seen once. The chain is built from TRBV18 and TRBJ1-2, with TRBD1 matching 9 bases. The germline V gene has CDR1 KGHSH and CDR2 LQKENI. The J segment lost 5 bases and the V segment lost 2 bases, leaving 9 bases of the junction unmatched. The CDR3 has 16 residues. The CDR3 DNA reads TGTGCCAGCTCACCATTCGAGGGACAGGGTGTATATGGCTACACCTTC. This sequence encodes CASSPFEGQGVYGYTF.

V usage is TRBV24-1 and J usage is TRBJ2-2; no firm D call. The V end was cut by 2 bases, the J end by 3 bases, with 15 bases between. Germline V lookup: CDR1 KGHDR, CDR2 SFDVKD. The CDR3 extends over 17 amino acids. The CDR3 region has the DNA TGTGCCACCAGTGATTCTCCTCTGTATCGGGACACCGGGGAGCTGTTTTTT. Translating it yields CATSDSPLYRDTGELFF.

The chain has TRBV5-1 and TRBJ2-5; 8 bases match TRBD1. Looked up from germline, CDR1 is SGHRS and CDR2 is YFSETQ. The CDR3 has 15 residues. The junction had 10 bases not matched to a gene; V was cut back by 0 bases and J by 9 bases. The CDR3 loop is CASSLVPTGDVSQYF. CDR3 nucleotide sequence: TGCGCCAGCAGCTTGGTTCCGACAGGGGACGTGTCCCAGTACTTC. The full variable domain, in which reference TRBV5-1 and TRBJ2-5 provide the parts outside the CDR3, is KAGVTQTPRYLIKTRGQQVTLSCSPISGHRSVSWYQQTPGQGLQFLFEYFSETQRNKGNFPGRFSGRQFSNSRSEMNVSTLELGDSALYLCASSLVPTGDVSQYFGPGTRLLVL.